Presented here are 32 T cell receptor beta chains from one specimen sequenced in a study of T cells in localized non-small cell lung cancer. Only in-frame clones appear in the TCRdb table, and some are missing; sequencing was by immunoSEQ multiplex PCR. The data hold 24,000 or so clones, with around 88% observed a single time. Sample: peripheral blood mononuclear cells, taken before any cancer treatment. These receptors were obtained from a woman aged 35 to 70 with stage III lung adenocarcinoma.

This rearrangement joins TRBV15 to TRBJ1-2, with D possibly being TRBD1 (5 bases). There are 14 residues in the CDR3. Germline values: CDR1 LNHNV, CDR2 YYDKDF (reference sequence). The ends were cut back, 0 bases at V and 6 bases at J, with 11 bases in the middle. Written as DNA, the CDR3 is TGTGCCACCAGCAGAGATATAAGGGGCGATGGCTACACCTTC. Amino acids: CATSRDIRGDGYTF.

This chain links TRBV10-3 with TRBJ2-7; no reliable D call. The CDR3 sequence is 11 residues long. V lost 4 bases and J lost 4, with 5 bases in between. Germline assignment: CDR1 ENHRY and CDR2 SYGVKD. The CDR3 loop reads CAISAQYEQYF. For the CDR3, the DNA is TGTGCCATCAGTGCCCAGTACGAGCAGTACTTC.

This clone was observed once. The genes are TRBV5-1 and TRBJ2-7; weak D call: TRBD1 (6 bases). Per the germline V gene, CDR1 is SGHRS and CDR2 is YFSETQ. This CDR3 has 15 amino acids. V was trimmed by 0 bases and J by 0 bases, leaving 10 bases between them. For the CDR3, the DNA is TGCGCCAGCAGCTTGGGTCAGGGGCACTCCTACGAGCAGTACTTC. As protein: CASSLGQGHSYEQYF.

This rearrangement joins TRBV5-4 to TRBJ2-1; 15 bases are a match to TRBD2. Germline-derived CDR1 and CDR2 are SGHNT and YYREEE (reference sequence). With 2 bases clipped from V and 2 bases from J, the junction kept 8 bases outside the gene matches. This CDR3 has 19 residues. CDR3 region: CASSFQGLAGGLTYNEQFF. The CDR3 DNA reads TGTGCCAGCAGCTTTCAAGGACTAGCGGGGGGGCTAACCTACAATGAGCAGTTCTTC.

The chain links TRBV18 to TRBJ1-4; unclear D gene. The germline CDR1 and CDR2 sequences are KGHSH and LQKENI. V was clipped by 8 bases and J by 0 bases, with 7 bases between them. The CDR3 runs 13 residues. The CDR3 DNA sequence: TGTGCCAGCACCAAAGCAACTAATGAAAAACTGTTTTTT. It is translated as CASTKATNEKLFF. The full variable domain, in which reference TRBV18 and TRBJ1-4 provide the parts outside the CDR3, is NAGVMQNPRHLVRRRGQEARLRCSPMKGHSHVYWYRQLPEEGLKFMVYLQKENIIDESGMPKERFSAEFPKEGPSILRIQQVVRGDSAAYFCASTKATNEKLFFGSGTQLSVL.

The chain employs TRBV7-2 and TRBJ1-6; the D gene is possibly TRBD1 (6 bases). The ends were cut back, 6 bases at V and 4 bases at J, with 10 bases in the middle. Germline CDR1 and CDR2: SGHTA and FQGNSA. The CDR3 loop spans 14 amino acids. The CDR3, as DNA: TGTGCCAGCAGTTCGCAGGGGTATAATTCACCCCTCCACTTT. Translation gives CASSSQGYNSPLHF.

V usage is TRBV18 and J usage is TRBJ1-2; TRBD1 might be the D (5 bases). The CDR3 is 15 residues long. Trimming shortened V by 3 bases and J by 5 bases, and 16 bases separated the two germline ends. Germline CDR1 is KGHSH and CDR2 is LQKENI. In nucleotides, the CDR3 is TGTGCCAGCTCACCCGGTCGGCAGGGCGATTATGGCTACACCTTC. Translated: CASSPGRQGDYGYTF.

J is TRBJ2-1 and V is TRBV7-2; D unresolved. This CDR3 comprises 15 residues. The germline V gene encodes CDR1 SGHTA and CDR2 FQGNSA. V lost 2 bases and J lost 7, with 15 bases in between. CDR3 loop: CASSLLYNVRNEQFF. DNA of the CDR3: TGTGCCAGCAGCTTACTCTATAACGTGAGGAATGAGCAGTTCTTC.

The gene calls are TRBV7-9 and TRBJ2-2; perhaps TRBD2 as D (7 bases). The length of the CDR3 is 16 residues. V was shortened by 3 bases and J by 2 bases, with 13 bases between the two germline ends. The germline V gene encodes CDR1 SEHNR and CDR2 FQNEAQ (reference sequence). The CDR3 coding sequence is TGTGCCAGCAGCTTTGGGGGGGCCGGTAACACCGGGGAGCTGTTTTTT. It specifies CASSFGGAGNTGELFF. Using reference TRBV7-9 and TRBJ2-2 for the parts outside the CDR3, the full variable domain is DTGVSQNPRHKITKRGQNVTFRCDPISEHNRLYWYRQTLGQGPEFLTYFQNEAQLEKSRLLSDRFSAERPKGSFSTLEIQRTEQGDSAMYLCASSFGGAGNTGELFFGEGSRLTVL.

The V gene is TRBV7-2, the J gene TRBJ2-1; D call uncertain. This CDR3 contains 12 residues. Between the trimmed V and J ends, which lost 4 bases and 10 bases, there was a span of 11 bases. Germline V lookup: CDR1 SGHTA, CDR2 FQGNSA. CDR3 DNA: TGTGCCAGCAGCTCCCGAGGCCGGGAGCAGTTCTTC. Translating gives CASSSRGREQFF.

This chain links TRBV19 with TRBJ2-1; tentatively, D is TRBD1 (5 bases). Germline V lookup: CDR1 LNHDA, CDR2 SQIVND (reference sequence). The germline V and J ends were trimmed by 5 bases and 0 bases, with 17 bases remaining between them. The CDR3 contains 17 residues. This CDR3 reads CASSPQRGRSSYNEQFF. The CDR3 bases are TGTGCCAGTAGTCCTCAAAGGGGAAGGAGCTCCTACAATGAGCAGTTCTTC. Variable domain in full (rest from reference TRBV19 and TRBJ2-1): DGGITQSPKYLFRKEGQNVTLSCEQNLNHDAMYWYRQDPGQGLRLIYYSQIVNDFQKGDIAEGYSVSREKKESFPLTVTSAQKNPTAFYLCASSPQRGRSSYNEQFFGPGTRLTVL.

This clone was seen just once. The rearrangement links TRBV5-1 to TRBJ1-2; no firm D call. The germline CDR1 and CDR2 sequences are SGHRS and YFSETQ. Trimming took 0 bases from V and 7 from J, leaving 13 bases between them. The CDR3 loop spans 14 amino acids. The CDR3 reads CASSLALSEGGYTF. In DNA form, the CDR3 reads TGCGCCAGCAGCTTGGCGTTATCGGAGGGTGGCTACACCTTC.

This clone was counted a single time. This chain joins TRBV5-1 and TRBJ2-6; D remains ambiguous. V was cut by 1 base and J by 0 bases, with 11 bases left in between. The CDR3 extends over 17 amino acids. Germline CDR1 SGHRS, CDR2 YFSETQ. The CDR3 sequence is CASSLTGRNSGANVLTF. In DNA, the CDR3 is TGCGCCAGCAGCTTGACCGGGCGGAACTCTGGGGCCAACGTCCTGACTTTC.

The chain couples TRBV4-1 to TRBJ2-3, with 7 bases lining up with TRBD2. CDR1 MGHRA and CDR2 YSYEKL come from the germline V gene. The V and J ends lost 3 bases and 6 bases, in that order; junction bases with no gene match: 9. The CDR3 covers 15 residues. The CDR3 loop is CASSHGRGGLDTQYF. The CDR3 DNA sequence: TGCGCCAGCAGCCATGGGAGGGGAGGGTTGGATACGCAGTATTTT.

V usage is TRBV5-1 and J usage is TRBJ1-2; D call uncertain. Trimming took off 0 bases at V and 3 bases at J, with 6 bases between the two ends. Germline loops: CDR1 SGHRS, CDR2 YFSETQ. This CDR3 is built from 13 residues. The CDR3 region has the DNA TGCGCCAGCAGCTTGGAGGGTGACTATGGCTACACCTTC. This translates into CASSLEGDYGYTF.

The chain links TRBV5-4 to TRBJ2-1; TRBD2 matches 10 bases. The V and J ends lost 4 bases and 7 bases, in that order; junction bases with no gene match: 8. Germline V gene data show CDR1 as SGHNT and CDR2 as YYREEE (reference sequence). The CDR3 is made up of 15 amino acids. CDR3 sequence (DNA): TGTGCCAGCAGCCCACTAGCGGGAATTGGGAATGAGCAGTTCTTC. Translated, it gives CASSPLAGIGNEQFF.

The chain recombines TRBV11-2 with TRBJ1-3; D not resolved. The CDR3 has 16 residues. CDR1 and CDR2 (germline): SGHAT, FQNNGV. Between the trimmed V and J ends, which lost 5 bases and 0 bases, there was a span of 14 bases. This CDR3 reads CASSRGPDRSGNTIYF. CDR3 DNA: TGTGCCAGCAGCCGCGGTCCGGACCGCTCTGGAAACACCATATATTTT.

This clone has a single count. J is TRBJ2-3 and V is TRBV19, with TRBD2 matching over 9 bases. The ends lost 4 bases at V and 1 base at J; junction bases unmatched: 3. This CDR3 region has 15 residues. CDR1 is LNHDA, CDR2 SQIVND, per germline (reference sequence). The CDR3 coding sequence is TGTGCCAGTAGTAGAAGCGGGGGGCGCACAGATACGCAGTATTTT. It translates to CASSRSGGRTDTQYF. Full variable domain (missing parts from reference TRBV19 and TRBJ2-3): DGGITQSPKYLFRKEGQNVTLSCEQNLNHDAMYWYRQDPGQGLRLIYYSQIVNDFQKGDIAEGYSVSREKKESFPLTVTSAQKNPTAFYLCASSRSGGRTDTQYFGPGTRLTVL.

V gene TRBV4-3 combines with J gene TRBJ1-1; tentatively, D is TRBD1 (5 bases). This CDR3 region has 17 residues. V was trimmed by 4 bases and J by 0 bases, leaving 18 bases between them. CDR1 and CDR2 (germline): LGHNA, YSLEER. CDR3 amino acids: CASSPGFGAYLNTEAFF. The CDR3 nucleotides are TGCGCCAGCAGCCCCGGCTTCGGGGCCTATCTGAACACTGAAGCTTTCTTT.

The chain links TRBV28 to TRBJ1-2; a possible D gene is TRBD1 (5 bases). V lost 6 bases, J lost 13 bases, and 15 bases lay in between. CDR1 is MDHEN and CDR2 is SYDVKM in the germline V gene. This CDR3 contains 11 residues. The CDR3: CASSLGHRITF. CDR3 nucleotide sequence: TGTGCCAGCAGCCTTGGACATCGCATCACCTTC.

This clone was detected once. The gene calls are TRBV11-2 and TRBJ2-3; TRBD1 aligns across 8 bases. The germline CDR1 and CDR2 sequences are SGHAT and FQNNGV. The trim removed 5 bases at V and 4 bases at J, leaving 11 bases unmatched. CDR3 length: 16 residues. The CDR3 DNA follows: TGTGCCAGCAGCCGGGGATACAGGGGGGTGGCAGATACGCAGTATTTT. Translated, it gives CASSRGYRGVADTQYF.

The genes are TRBV28 and TRBJ1-4; unclear D gene. V lost 2 bases and J lost 7, with 11 bases in between. This CDR3 region has 14 residues. The germline CDR1 and CDR2 sequences are MDHEN and SYDVKM. Here the CDR3 DNA reads TGTGCCAGCAGTTTACCAATCGGGAGTGAAAAACTGTTTTTT. It translates to CASSLPIGSEKLFF.

J is TRBJ1-2 and V is TRBV7-8; D not resolved. Germline CDR1 SGHVS, CDR2 FQNEAQ. The CDR3 covers 15 residues. Trimming removed 0 bases from V and 0 bases from J, with 8 bases in between. CDR3 nucleotide sequence: TGTGCCAGCAGCTTAGCGCCCAGTGCTAACTATGGCTACACCTTC. It specifies CASSLAPSANYGYTF. The entire variable domain, with the rest obtained from reference TRBV7-8 and TRBJ1-2, is as follows: GAGVSQSPRYKVAKRGQDVALRCDPISGHVSLFWYQQALGQGPEFLTYFQNEAQLDKSGLPSDRFFAERPEGSVSTLKIQRTQQEDSAVYLCASSLAPSANYGYTFGSGTRLTVV.

The chain carries TRBV11-2 and TRBJ2-1; TRBD1 matches at 9 bases. The CDR3 covers 15 residues. CDR1 and CDR2 (germline): SGHAT, FQNNGV. V shed 2 bases, J shed 11 bases, and the junction held 10 bases outside the gene matches. The CDR3 sequence: CASSLWDREKNKQFF. For the CDR3, the DNA is TGTGCCAGCAGCTTATGGGACAGGGAAAAAAATAAGCAGTTCTTC.

This clone was seen only once. The chain has TRBV7-8 and TRBJ2-2; 9 positions match TRBD1. CDR1 is SGHVS and CDR2 is FQNEAQ in the germline V gene. Trimming at V came to 1 base and at J to 1 base, leaving 4 bases not matched to a gene. The CDR3 is 17 residues long. CDR3 coding DNA: TGTGCCAGCAGCTTAGAGTACAGGGGGCAGAACACCGGGGAGCTGTTTTTT. It specifies CASSLEYRGQNTGELFF.

The genes are TRBV10-3 and TRBJ1-5; D is unclear. The CDR3 is made up of 13 amino acids. Looked up from germline, CDR1 is ENHRY and CDR2 is SYGVKD. Trimming removed 2 bases at V and 6 bases at J, with 8 bases between. CDR3 coding DNA: TGTGCCATCAGTGAGACAGTGAGTCAGCCCCAGCATTTT. Its protein product is CAISETVSQPQHF.

The chain recombines TRBV7-9 with TRBJ1-1; the D is unclear. Germline values: CDR1 SEHNR, CDR2 FQNEAQ (reference sequence). Trimming left V 1 base short and J 0 bases short, with 3 bases between. This CDR3 region has 13 residues. The CDR3 coding sequence is TGTGCCAGCAGCTTAGACATGAACACTGAAGCTTTCTTT. This codes for CASSLDMNTEAFF.

This rearrangement joins TRBV5-1 to TRBJ2-3, with D unresolved. From germline, CDR1 is SGHRS and CDR2 YFSETQ. The CDR3 covers 11 residues. V shed 5 bases and J shed 4 bases, with 5 bases lying between them. The CDR3 loop reads CASRMADTQYF. DNA for the CDR3: TGCGCCAGCAGAATGGCAGATACGCAGTATTTT.

The J gene is TRBJ1-2, the V gene TRBV2; the D gene is possibly TRBD1 (6 bases). The V and J ends lost 11 bases and 1 base respectively, with 14 bases between them. Germline-derived CDR1 and CDR2 are SNHLY and FYNNEI. The CDR3 is 13 residues long. The CDR3 coding sequence is TGTGCCGGACGAAACAGGGATAACTATGGCTACACCTTC. Its protein is CAGRNRDNYGYTF. The whole variable domain, filled in from reference TRBV2 and TRBJ1-2, reads EPEVTQTPSHQVTQMGQEVILRCVPISNHLYFYWYRQILGQKVEFLVSFYNNEISEKSEIFDDQFSVERPDGSNFTLKIRSTKLEDSAMYFCAGRNRDNYGYTFGSGTRLTVV.

Only a few counts were recorded for this clone. The rearrangement links TRBV19 to TRBJ1-1, with a possible D match to TRBD1 (5 bases). This CDR3 has 15 amino acids. Per the germline V gene, CDR1 is LNHDA and CDR2 is SQIVND (reference sequence). V was pared by 1 base and J by 1 base, with 10 bases between. As DNA, the CDR3 is TGTGCCAGTAGTATAGTGGGGACGGAGAACACTGAAGCTTTCTTT. It codes for CASSIVGTENTEAFF. The full variable domain, rest sourced from reference TRBV19 and TRBJ1-1, is DGGITQSPKYLFRKEGQNVTLSCEQNLNHDAMYWYRQDPGQGLRLIYYSQIVNDFQKGDIAEGYSVSREKKESFPLTVTSAQKNPTAFYLCASSIVGTENTEAFFGQGTRLTVV.

This chain joins TRBV4-3 and TRBJ1-5, with D hard to call. V was shortened by 4 bases and J by 1 base, with 11 bases between the two germline ends. The CDR3 is made up of 15 amino acids. The germline V gene encodes CDR1 LGHNA and CDR2 YSLEER. DNA for the CDR3: TGCGCCAGCAGCCGAGTTTTGGAAAGCAATCAGCCCCAGCATTTT. The encoded protein is CASSRVLESNQPQHF.

The V and J genes are TRBV30 and TRBJ1-6; no firm D call. Germline CDR1 GTSNPN, CDR2 SVGIG (reference sequence). The CDR3 runs 15 residues. V was cut by 2 bases and J by 2 bases, with 10 bases left in between. The CDR3 protein is CAWSRAGAYNSPLHF. The CDR3 coding sequence is TGTGCCTGGAGTAGGGCAGGCGCCTATAATTCACCCCTCCACTTT.